Included here is one T cell receptor (beta chain) sequence, with context. Its cognate antigen is unknown. The data originate from a study of CD8 T cells in ankylosing spondylitis. Study results and caveats: A number of the motif variants had already been described in reactive arthritis synovial fluid and blood.

This CDR3 comprises 16 residues. CDR1 SGHRS and CDR2 YFSETQ come from the germline V gene. V was clipped by 4 bases and J by 0 bases; unmatched bases: 10. TCRdb recomputed calls from the 5' RACE reads with MiXCR, one row per CDR3 protein. The sample holds about 400,000 distinct CDR3 sequences; 20% to 25% are singletons and the top ten take around 13%. Sequencing used blood, either unsorted or a sorted T cell fraction (not recorded which). This sequence was found in a male donor with ankylosing spondylitis or in good health (not recorded which). The J gene is TRBJ2-7, the V gene TRBV5-1, with 7 nucleotides matching TRBD1. CDR3 loop: CASSPEVTGPSYEQYF. In DNA form, the CDR3 reads TGCGCCAGCAGCCCGGAGGTGACAGGGCCCTCCTACGAGCAGTACTTC.